The rows below give T cell receptor beta chains drawn from one sample of a study of T cell changes during pregnancy in multiple sclerosis. Clones were read by immunoSEQ multiplex PCR, and TCRdb kept only the in-frame ones, dropping some. The data show tens of thousands of clones, around 85% seen once. Sequencing was performed on CD4+ T cells from peripheral blood mononuclear cells, taken in the third trimester of pregnancy. The receptors were gathered from a female donor with multiple sclerosis, enrolled in a pregnancy study. Both conserved end residues are part of each CDR3. The order of the fields is V gene, J gene, D gene, clone size, CDR3 protein, CDR3 DNA. D genes are given only for firm matches. Only part of the rows carry a size: once, few, many, or a class if the clone is expanded.

>TRBV11-2|TRBJ2-7|TRBD1|-
CASSPGQGTYEQYF
TGTGCCAGCAGCCCCGGACAGGGAACCTACGAGCAGTACTTC
>TRBV29-1|TRBJ1-2|TRBD1|-
CSVEDLFIWTGERGYTF
TGCAGCGTTGAAGATCTTTTTATTTGGACAGGGGAACGTGGCTACACCTTC
>TRBV7-6|TRBJ1-2|TRBD1|-
CASSLGTATNYGYTF
TGTGCCAGCAGCCTCGGGACAGCGACTAACTATGGCTACACCTTC
>TRBV7-9|TRBJ1-3|-|-
CASSPAIGNTIYF
TGTGCCAGCAGCCCAGCGATTGGAAACACCATATATTTT
>TRBV6-6|TRBJ1-2|-|-
CASSYSNLPYNYGYTF
TGTGCCAGCAGTTACTCGAACTTGCCTTACAACTATGGCTACACCTTC
>TRBV5-8|TRBJ1-2|TRBD1|-
CASNPTGARYGYTF
TGTGCCAGCAACCCCACAGGGGCACGCTATGGCTACACCTTC
>TRBV6-6|TRBJ1-4|TRBD1|-
CASSFGTGVGEKLFF
TGTGCCAGCAGTTTTGGGACAGGCGTCGGGGAAAAACTGTTTTTT
>TRBV7-6|TRBJ1-6|-|once
CASSLEQGSYNSPLHF
TGTGCCAGCAGCTTAGAACAGGGCTCGTATAATTCACCCCTCCACTTT
>TRBV6-4|TRBJ2-2|-|once
CASGAGLNTGELFF
TGTGCCAGTGGGGCGGGACTGAACACCGGGGAGCTGTTTTTT
>TRBV11-2|TRBJ2-3|-|-
CASSFRGPDTQYF
TGTGCCAGCAGCTTCCGCGGTCCCGATACGCAGTATTTT
>TRBV5-1|TRBJ2-7|TRBD1|-
CASSLWGTDSYEQYF
TGCGCCAGCAGCTTGTGGGGGACAGACTCCTACGAGCAGTACTTC
>TRBV30|TRBJ2-3|TRBD2|-
CACNTGTSGSTDTQYF
TGTGCCTGTAACACCGGGACTAGCGGGAGCACAGATACGCAGTATTTT
>TRBV4-3|TRBJ1-4|-|-
CASSQGARGEKLFF
TGCGCCAGCAGCCAAGGAGCTAGGGGCGAAAAACTGTTTTTT
>TRBV10-3|TRBJ1-2|TRBD1|-
CAISEGGQGGYGYTF
TGTGCCATCAGTGAAGGGGGACAGGGAGGGTATGGCTACACCTTC
>TRBV7-2|TRBJ1-2|-|-
CASSLGAIYGYTF
TGTGCCAGCAGCTTAGGTGCGATCTATGGCTACACCTTC
>TRBV27|TRBJ1-5|-|-
CASSPLPGLDSNQPQHF
TGTGCCAGCAGTCCACTACCGGGACTGGATAGCAATCAGCCCCAGCATTTT
>TRBV20-1|TRBJ2-1|-|-
CSAEDFNEQFF
TGCAGTGCTGAGGACTTTAACGAGCAGTTCTTC
>TRBV5-1|TRBJ2-7|-|once
CASSLAVGTYEQYF
TGCGCCAGCAGCTTGGCTGTAGGGACTTACGAGCAGTACTTC
>TRBV5-6|TRBJ1-3|-|-
CASSEPGNTIYF
TGTGCCAGCAGCGAGCCTGGAAACACCATATATTTT
>TRBV30|TRBJ1-3|-|few
CAWIFGGPVNTIYF
TGTGCCTGGATCTTCGGGGGGCCCGTAAACACCATATATTTT
>TRBV18|TRBJ1-1|-|-
CASSPPEGGAMNTEAFF
TGTGCCAGCTCACCACCGGAAGGCGGGGCCATGAACACTGAAGCTTTCTTT
>TRBV11-3|TRBJ2-5|TRBD1|-
CASSPGTGRTQYF
TGTGCCAGCAGCCCGGGGACAGGGAGGACCCAGTACTTC
>TRBV29-1|TRBJ1-4|-|-
CSVGQIATNEKLFF
TGCAGCGTTGGACAGATTGCAACTAATGAAAAACTGTTTTTT
>TRBV6-4|TRBJ1-1|-|-
CASSVSGGETEAFF
TGTGCCAGCAGTGTTTCCGGGGGGGAGACTGAAGCTTTCTTT
>TRBV16|TRBJ1-5|-|few
CASSYLKTGEPQHF
TGTGCCAGCAGTTATCTTAAGACCGGGGAGCCCCAGCATTTT
>TRBV7-8|TRBJ1-5|-|-
CASSLDRNNQPQHF
TGTGCCAGCAGCTTAGACAGGAATAATCAGCCCCAGCATTTT
>TRBV27|TRBJ1-4|TRBD1|few
CASSPPRTGGGEKLFF
TGTGCCAGCAGTCCACCTCGGACAGGAGGGGGTGAAAAACTGTTTTTT
>TRBV7-6|TRBJ1-1|-|-
CASSLALSGSEAFF
TGTGCCAGCAGCTTAGCGCTATCCGGGTCTGAAGCTTTCTTT
>TRBV18|TRBJ1-2|TRBD1|-
CASSPGSGQTYGYTF
TGTGCCAGCTCACCCGGTTCGGGACAGACCTATGGCTACACCTTC
>TRBV7-9|TRBJ2-6|TRBD1|-
CASSRPTGALSGANVLTF
TGTGCCAGCAGCCGCCCGACAGGGGCACTCTCTGGGGCCAACGTCCTGACTTTC
>TRBV5-6|TRBJ1-1|TRBD1|-
CASSFSTGVTEAFF
TGTGCCAGCAGCTTCTCGACAGGGGTCACTGAAGCTTTCTTT